This T cell receptor beta chain was profiled in a study of multiple sclerosis patients with progressive multifocal leukoencephalopathy. The overall study: Multiple sclerosis patients on natalizumab who never developed PML served as longitudinally sampled controls.

Germline V lookup: CDR1 SGHTS, CDR2 YDEGEE. The trim removed 7 bases at V and 4 bases at J, leaving 8 bases unmatched. This CDR3 is built from 13 residues. The study, taken as a whole, reports: Before and during natalizumab, the clones expanded at PML already existed.

This table comes from immunoSEQ multiplex PCR, and its TCRdb copy is limited to in-frame clones, with some not included. The data hold about 32,000 clones, with almost 95% observed a single time. On this clone: What it recognizes is unknown.

Noted time point: before natalizumab initiation. Every listed patient previously received interferon beta; all PML patients were women. T0 refers to blood drawn before natalizumab was first infused. The chain carries TRBV5-8 and TRBJ2-7, with 7 bases aligning to TRBD1. Input material: PBMCs. This sequence was found in a man under 40 with multiple sclerosis. The CDR3 bases are TGTGCCAGCTCTCCGGGACAGAATTACGAGCAGTACGTC. It translates to CASSPGQNYEQYV.